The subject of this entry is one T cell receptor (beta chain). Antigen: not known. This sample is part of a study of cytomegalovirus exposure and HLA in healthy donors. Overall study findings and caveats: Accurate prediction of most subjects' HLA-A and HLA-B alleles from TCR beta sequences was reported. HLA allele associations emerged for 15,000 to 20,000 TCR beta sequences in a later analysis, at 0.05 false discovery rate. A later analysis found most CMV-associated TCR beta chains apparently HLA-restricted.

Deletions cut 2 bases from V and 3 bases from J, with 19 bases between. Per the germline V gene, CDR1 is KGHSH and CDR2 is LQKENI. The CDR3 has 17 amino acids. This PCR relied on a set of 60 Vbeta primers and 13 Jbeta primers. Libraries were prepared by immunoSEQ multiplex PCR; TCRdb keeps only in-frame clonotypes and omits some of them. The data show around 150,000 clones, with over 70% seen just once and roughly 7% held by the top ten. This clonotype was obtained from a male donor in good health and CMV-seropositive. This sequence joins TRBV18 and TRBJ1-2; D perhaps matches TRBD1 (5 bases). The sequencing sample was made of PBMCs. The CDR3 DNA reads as TGTGCCAGCTCACCAGCGGGAGGGTTGGACACTTACTATGGCTACACCTTC. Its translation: CASSPAGGLDTYYGYTF.